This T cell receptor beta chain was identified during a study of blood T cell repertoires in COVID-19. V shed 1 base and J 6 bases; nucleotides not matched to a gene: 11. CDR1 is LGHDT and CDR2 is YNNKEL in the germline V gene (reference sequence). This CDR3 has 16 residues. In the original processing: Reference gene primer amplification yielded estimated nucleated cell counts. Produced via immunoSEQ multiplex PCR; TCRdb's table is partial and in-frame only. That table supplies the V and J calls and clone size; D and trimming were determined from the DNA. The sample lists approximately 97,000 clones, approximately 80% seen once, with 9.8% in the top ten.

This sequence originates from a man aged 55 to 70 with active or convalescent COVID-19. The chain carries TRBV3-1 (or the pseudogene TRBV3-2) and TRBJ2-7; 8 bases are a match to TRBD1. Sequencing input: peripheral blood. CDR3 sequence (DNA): TGTGCCAGCAGCCAAGCTTTACCGGGACAGGTAACCGAGCAGTACTTC. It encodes CASSQALPGQVTEQYF.